These 14 T cell receptor beta chains were sequenced from one sample in a study of blood T cell repertoires in COVID-19. Only in-frame clones appear in the TCRdb table, and some are missing; sequencing was by immunoSEQ multiplex PCR. The sample carries 200,000 to 250,000 clones, nearly 90% recorded once. Sequenced material: PBMCs or T cells enriched from blood (not recorded which). The receptors shown here come from a man aged 30-40 years who had recovered from COVID-19.

The chain employs TRBV3-1 (or the pseudogene TRBV3-2) and TRBJ2-5; D is perhaps TRBD1 (5 bases). V was trimmed by 0 bases and J by 5 bases, leaving 16 bases between them. This CDR3 contains 16 residues. Germline V gene data show CDR1 as LGHDT and CDR2 as YNNKEL (reference sequence). This CDR3 reads CASSQERFRGWETQYF. In DNA, the CDR3 is TGTGCCAGCAGCCAAGAACGTTTTAGGGGTTGGGAGACCCAGTACTTC.

CDR3 coding DNA: TGCGCCAGCAGCTTCCTGCGGGGAATCGGCACAGATACGCAGTATTTT. It specifies CASSFLRGIGTDTQYF. This chain links TRBV5-1 with TRBJ2-3, with D perhaps TRBD2 (6 bases). Germline assignment: CDR1 SGHRS and CDR2 YFSETQ. Trimming removed 2 bases from V and 1 base from J, with 14 bases in between. This CDR3 comprises 16 residues. The full variable domain, rest sourced from reference TRBV5-1 and TRBJ2-3, is KAGVTQTPRYLIKTRGQQVTLSCSPISGHRSVSWYQQTPGQGLQFLFEYFSETQRNKGNFPGRFSGRQFSNSRSEMNVSTLELGDSALYLCASSFLRGIGTDTQYFGPGTRLTVL.

J is TRBJ2-7 and V is TRBV18, with D possibly matching TRBD1 (6 bases). CDR1 and CDR2 from the germline V gene are KGHSH and LQKENI. The CDR3 loop spans 16 amino acids. The V gene lost 4 bases and the J gene lost 0 bases, with 16 bases spanning the gap. The CDR3 DNA is TGTGCCAGCTCACTCAAGGACAGCCTTAGCTCCTACGAGCAGTACTTC. Protein sequence: CASSLKDSLSSYEQYF.

The rearrangement links TRBV19 to TRBJ1-5; TRBD1 matches at 7 bases. V was pared by 8 bases and J by 3 bases, with 7 bases of the junction left unmatched. This CDR3 comprises 14 residues. Germline V lookup: CDR1 LNHDA, CDR2 SQIVND (reference sequence). CDR3 amino acids: CASGTGQLNQPQHF. CDR3 in DNA: TGTGCCAGTGGGACGGGACAGCTCAATCAGCCCCAGCATTTT.

This clone was recorded only once. The rearrangement uses TRBV4-1 and TRBJ2-2, with a tentative D call TRBD1 (6 bases). The CDR3 is 15 residues long. In germline, CDR1 is MGHRA, CDR2 YSYEKL. Deletions cut 4 bases from V and 1 base from J, with 10 bases between. This chain's CDR3 is CASSRMGQNTGELFF. The CDR3 DNA sequence: TGCGCCAGCAGCCGCATGGGACAGAACACCGGGGAGCTGTTTTTT.

This sequence joins TRBV19 and TRBJ1-5; TRBD1 is a possible D gene (6 bases). Trimming cost V 0 bases and J 4 bases, with 16 bases left between them. This CDR3 contains 17 residues. Germline assignment: CDR1 LNHDA and CDR2 SQIVND (reference sequence). CDR3 in amino acids: CASSIEGILQGNQPQHF. The CDR3 coding sequence is TGTGCCAGTAGTATAGAAGGGATCTTGCAGGGGAATCAGCCCCAGCATTTT.

This clone occurred once. The gene calls are TRBV14 and TRBJ2-5; maybe TRBD1 (5 bases). Germline assignment: CDR1 SGHDN and CDR2 FVKESK. The germline V and J ends were trimmed by 3 bases and 0 bases, with 17 bases remaining between them. The CDR3 totals 17 residues. CDR3 region: CASSQFRTPRYQETQYF. The CDR3 DNA reads TGTGCCAGCAGCCAGTTTAGGACACCCAGGTACCAAGAGACCCAGTACTTC.

The V and J genes are TRBV18 and TRBJ1-3; D call uncertain. The V and J ends lost 0 bases and 3 bases respectively, with 6 bases between them. Germline CDR1 is KGHSH and CDR2 is LQKENI. The CDR3 has 14 residues. The CDR3 sequence: CASSPPSNGNTIYF. In nucleotides, the CDR3 is TGTGCCAGCTCACCACCGAGCAATGGAAACACCATATATTTT.

This clone occurred once. This chain uses TRBV7-8 with TRBJ2-2, with D possibly TRBD1 on 6 matching bases. This CDR3 has 15 residues. Germline assignment: CDR1 SGHVS and CDR2 FQNEAQ. With 5 bases removed from V and 6 bases from J, the gap between germline ends came to 16 bases. CDR3 loop: CASSRRTEMSGELFF. The CDR3 bases are TGTGCCAGCAGCCGGCGGACAGAGATGTCCGGGGAGCTGTTTTTT.

V gene TRBV6-2 or TRBV6-3 combines with J gene TRBJ1-6, with a weak D call TRBD1 (6 bases). Germline lookup yields CDR1 MNHEY and CDR2 SVGEGT. The germline V and J ends were trimmed by 5 bases and 0 bases, with 8 bases remaining between them. The CDR3 extends over 15 amino acids. As DNA, the CDR3 is TGTGCCAGCAGTGAGGACAGCTCCTATAATTCACCCCTCCACTTT. It is translated as CASSEDSSYNSPLHF.

J is TRBJ1-2 and V is TRBV28; a weak D match, TRBD1 (6 bases). Trimming cost V 10 bases and J 4 bases, with 13 bases left between them. The germline V gene has CDR1 MDHEN and CDR2 SYDVKM. The CDR3 is 12 residues long. CDR3 in DNA: TGTGCCATCCAGGGGAATGGCTATGGCTACACCTTC. It specifies CAIQGNGYGYTF.

The CDR3 nucleotides are TGTGCCAGCAGCTCCGGGGGGGCCTTAAGGGAGCAGTTCTTC. This encodes CASSSGGALREQFF. This chain joins TRBV7-2 and TRBJ2-1; 8 bases line up with TRBD2. Germline CDR1 and CDR2: SGHTA and FQGNSA. The CDR3 totals 14 residues. Losses at the gene ends were 4 bases for V and 10 bases for J; bases not matched to a gene: 9.

This clone occurred once. The chain carries TRBV7-2 and TRBJ1-1; 7 bases align to TRBD1. CDR1 SGHTA and CDR2 FQGNSA come from the germline V gene. V lost 5 bases and J lost 6; bases outside the gene matches: 12. This CDR3 has 15 residues. DNA for the CDR3: TGTGCCAGCAGCGCTCAAGGGGGCGGATTCGCTGAAGCTTTCTTT. It encodes CASSAQGGGFAEAFF.

The V call is TRBV7-9, the J call TRBJ2-2; D gene uncertain. This CDR3 is 15 amino acids long. Germline CDR1 and CDR2: SEHNR and FQNEAQ (reference sequence). V was pared by 5 bases and J by 4 bases, with 14 bases between. The CDR3 DNA reads as TGTGCCAGCAGCACCCTCCTAACCGTCACCGGGGAGCTGTTTTTT. As protein: CASSTLLTVTGELFF.